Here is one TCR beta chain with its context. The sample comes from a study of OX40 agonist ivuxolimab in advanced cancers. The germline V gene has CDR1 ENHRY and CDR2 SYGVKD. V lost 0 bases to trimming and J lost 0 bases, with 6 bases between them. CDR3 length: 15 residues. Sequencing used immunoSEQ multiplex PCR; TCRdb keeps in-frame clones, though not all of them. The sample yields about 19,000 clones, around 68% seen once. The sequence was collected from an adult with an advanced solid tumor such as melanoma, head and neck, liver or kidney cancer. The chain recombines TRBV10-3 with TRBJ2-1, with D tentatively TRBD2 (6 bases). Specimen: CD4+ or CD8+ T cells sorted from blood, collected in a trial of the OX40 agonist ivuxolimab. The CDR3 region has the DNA TGTGCCATCAGTGAGTCCGGGAGCTCCTACAATGAGCAGTTCTTC. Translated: CAISESGSSYNEQFF.